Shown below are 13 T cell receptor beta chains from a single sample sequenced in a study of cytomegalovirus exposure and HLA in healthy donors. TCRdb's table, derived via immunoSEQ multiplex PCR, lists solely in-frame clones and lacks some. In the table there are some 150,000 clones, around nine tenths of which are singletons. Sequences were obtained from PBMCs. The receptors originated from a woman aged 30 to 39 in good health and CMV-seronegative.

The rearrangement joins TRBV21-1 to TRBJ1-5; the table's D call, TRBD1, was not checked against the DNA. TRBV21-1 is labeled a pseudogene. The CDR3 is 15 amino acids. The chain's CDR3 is CASSTLGQGNQPQHF. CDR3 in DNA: TGTGCCAGCAGCACCCTGGGACAGGGCAATCAGCCCCAGCATTTT.

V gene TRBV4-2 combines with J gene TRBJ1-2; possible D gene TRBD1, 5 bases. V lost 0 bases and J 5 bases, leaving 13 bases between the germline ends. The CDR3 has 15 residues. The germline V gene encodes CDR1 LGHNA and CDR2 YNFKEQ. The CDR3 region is CASSQDESKGYGYTF. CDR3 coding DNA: TGTGCCAGCAGCCAAGATGAGAGTAAGGGGTATGGCTACACCTTC.

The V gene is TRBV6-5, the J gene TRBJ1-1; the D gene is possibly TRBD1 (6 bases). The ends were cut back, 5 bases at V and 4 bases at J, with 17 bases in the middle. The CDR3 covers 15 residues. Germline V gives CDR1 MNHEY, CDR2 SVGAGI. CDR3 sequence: CASSTRTGKATEAFF. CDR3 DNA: TGTGCCAGCAGTACCAGAACAGGGAAGGCCACTGAAGCTTTCTTT.

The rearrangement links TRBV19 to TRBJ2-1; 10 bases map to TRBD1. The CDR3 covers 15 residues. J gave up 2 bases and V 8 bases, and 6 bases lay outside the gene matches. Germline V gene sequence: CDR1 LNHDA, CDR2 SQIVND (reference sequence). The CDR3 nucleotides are TGTGCCAGTGGGTTGACAGGGGGCCCCTACAATGAGCAGTTCTTC. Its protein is CASGLTGGPYNEQFF.

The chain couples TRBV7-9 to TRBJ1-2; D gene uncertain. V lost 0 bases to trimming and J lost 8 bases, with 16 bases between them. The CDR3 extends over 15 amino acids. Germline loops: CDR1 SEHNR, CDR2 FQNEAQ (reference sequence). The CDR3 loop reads CASSLAMAGSAGYTF. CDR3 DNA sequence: TGTGCCAGCAGCTTAGCGATGGCGGGTTCTGCGGGCTACACCTTC.

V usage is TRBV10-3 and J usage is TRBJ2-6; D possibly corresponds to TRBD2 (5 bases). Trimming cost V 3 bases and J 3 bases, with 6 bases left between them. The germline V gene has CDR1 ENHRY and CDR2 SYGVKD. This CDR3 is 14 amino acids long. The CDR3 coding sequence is TGTGCCATCAGTGATCGGGGTGGGGCCAACGTCCTGACTTTC. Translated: CAISDRGGANVLTF.

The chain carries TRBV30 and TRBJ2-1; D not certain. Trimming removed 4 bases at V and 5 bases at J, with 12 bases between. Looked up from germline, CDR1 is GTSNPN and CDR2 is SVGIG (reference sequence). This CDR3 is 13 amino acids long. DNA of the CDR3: TGTGCCTGGAAATTTGGGCCTCACAATGAGCAGTTCTTC. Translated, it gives CAWKFGPHNEQFF.

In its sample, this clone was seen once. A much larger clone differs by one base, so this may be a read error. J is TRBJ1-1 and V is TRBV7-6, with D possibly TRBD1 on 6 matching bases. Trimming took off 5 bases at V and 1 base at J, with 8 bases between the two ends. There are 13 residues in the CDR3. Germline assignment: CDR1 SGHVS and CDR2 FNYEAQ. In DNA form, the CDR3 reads TGTGCCAGCAGCCCGGGACAGAACACTGAAGCTTTCTTT. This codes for CASSPGQNTEAFF.

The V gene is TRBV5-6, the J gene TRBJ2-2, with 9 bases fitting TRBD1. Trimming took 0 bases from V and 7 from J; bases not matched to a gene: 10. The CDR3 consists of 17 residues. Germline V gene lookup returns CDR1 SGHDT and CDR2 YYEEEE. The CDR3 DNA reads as TGTGCCAGCAGCTTGGTATTAGGAGGGACAGGGAACGGGGAGCTGTTTTTT. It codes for CASSLVLGGTGNGELFF.

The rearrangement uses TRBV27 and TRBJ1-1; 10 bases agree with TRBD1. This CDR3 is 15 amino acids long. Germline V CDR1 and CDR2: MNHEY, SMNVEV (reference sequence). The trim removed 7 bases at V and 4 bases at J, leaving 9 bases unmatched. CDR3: CASKGTGAWSTEAFF. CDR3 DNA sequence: TGTGCCAGCAAAGGGACAGGGGCGTGGAGCACTGAAGCTTTCTTT.

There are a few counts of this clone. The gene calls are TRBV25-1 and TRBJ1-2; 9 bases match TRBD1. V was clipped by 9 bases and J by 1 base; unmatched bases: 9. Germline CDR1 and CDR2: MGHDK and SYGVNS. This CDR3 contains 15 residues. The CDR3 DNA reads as TGTGCCAGATACAACAGGGGGCGAGGTAACTATGGCTACACCTTC. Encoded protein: CARYNRGRGNYGYTF.

The CDR3, as DNA: TGCAGCGTTGAAGTCGGGGGATACTATGGCTACACCTTC. This codes for CSVEVGGYYGYTF. This chain joins TRBV29-1 and TRBJ1-2; tentative D call: TRBD1 (5 bases). Trimming removed 1 base at V and 3 bases at J, with 9 bases between. The CDR3 consists of 13 residues. Germline CDR1 and CDR2: SQVTM and ANQGSEA.

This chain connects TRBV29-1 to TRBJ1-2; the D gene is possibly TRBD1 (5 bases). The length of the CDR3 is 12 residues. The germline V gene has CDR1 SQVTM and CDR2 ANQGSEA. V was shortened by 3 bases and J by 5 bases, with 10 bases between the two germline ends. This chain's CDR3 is CSVEARAYGYTF. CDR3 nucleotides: TGCAGCGTTGAGGCCAGGGCATATGGCTACACCTTC. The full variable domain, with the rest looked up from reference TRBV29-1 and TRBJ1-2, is SAVISQKPSRDICQRGTSLTIQCQVDSQVTMMFWYRQQPGQSLTLIATANQGSEATYESGFVIDKFPISRPNLTFSTLTVSNMSPEDSSIYLCSVEARAYGYTFGSGTRLTVV.